A selection of T cell receptor beta chains follows, all from one sample in a study of response to subunit inactivated influenza vaccine. TCRdb ran MiXCR on the RT-PCR reads and lists one entry per CDR3 protein. This sample has some 850,000 distinct CDR3 sequences; less than 20% occur once, and the top ten carry about a tenth. Sequenced here: PBMCs from blood, sampled roughly 5 days after vaccination. All receptors derive from a man aged 45-60 years who received an inactivated influenza vaccine. Each CDR3 is given with its conserved first and last residue. Fields, in order: CDR3 DNA, CDR3 protein, J gene, V gene, D gene, clone size. A D gene is named only where the DNA matches it firmly. Where a row states a size, it is once, few, many or the class of an expanded clone; other rows omit it.

CDR3 DNA: TGCGCCAGCAGCCGGGGACTTTTCACAGATACGCAGTATTTT
CDR3 protein: CASSRGLFTDTQYF
J gene: TRBJ2-3
V gene: TRBV4-3
D gene: .
clone size: .

CDR3 DNA: TGTGCCACCAGTGATACAGGACAGGGTGTAAAGACCCAGTACTTC
CDR3 protein: CATSDTGQGVKTQYF
J gene: TRBJ2-5
V gene: TRBV24-1
D gene: TRBD1
clone size: few

CDR3 DNA: TGTGCCAGCAGCCGGGGACAGATCTACACCGGGGAGCTGTTTTTT
CDR3 protein: CASSRGQIYTGELFF
J gene: TRBJ2-2
V gene: TRBV7-9
D gene: TRBD1
clone size: .

CDR3 DNA: TGTGCCAGCAGCTACGGAGCCTACAATGAGCAGTTCTTC
CDR3 protein: CASSYGAYNEQFF
J gene: TRBJ2-1
V gene: TRBV7-6
D gene: .
clone size: .

CDR3 DNA: TGTGCCAGCAGCGCTACTAGCGGGAGTCCCCAAGAGACCCAGTACTTC
CDR3 protein: CASSATSGSPQETQYF
J gene: TRBJ2-5
V gene: TRBV5-5
D gene: TRBD2
clone size: many

CDR3 DNA: TGTGCCAGCAGCCCCGGTCGGACAGGGACACAGCCCCAGCATTTT
CDR3 protein: CASSPGRTGTQPQHF
J gene: TRBJ1-5
V gene: TRBV6-1
D gene: TRBD1
clone size: many

CDR3 DNA: TGTGCCAGCAGACGGGCAGTGAGCACAGATACGCAGTATTTT
CDR3 protein: CASRRAVSTDTQYF
J gene: TRBJ2-3
V gene: TRBV12-3/TRBV12-4
D gene: .
clone size: .

CDR3 DNA: TGTGCCAGCAGCCCGCGGGATTCTGCCGGAAATACGCAGTATTTT
CDR3 protein: CASSPRDSAGNTQYF
J gene: TRBJ2-3
V gene: TRBV3-1
D gene: .
clone size: few

CDR3 DNA: TGCAGTGCTAGAGCAAGACTAGCGGTAGGCACAGATACGCAGTATTTT
CDR3 protein: CSARARLAVGTDTQYF
J gene: TRBJ2-3
V gene: TRBV20-1
D gene: TRBD2
clone size: .

CDR3 DNA: TGTGCCAGCAGCCAAAGGGCAAACTCACCCCTCCACTTT
CDR3 protein: CASSQRANSPLHF
J gene: TRBJ1-6
V gene: TRBV3-1
D gene: .
clone size: .

CDR3 DNA: TGTGCCAGCAATGCATTGAACACTGAAGCTTTCTTT
CDR3 protein: CASNALNTEAFF
J gene: TRBJ1-1
V gene: TRBV12-3/TRBV12-4
D gene: .
clone size: .

CDR3 DNA: TGTGCCAGCAGGTGGGTGGGGCGCGGGAGCGCCCTTAGGAATGAGCAGTTCTTC
CDR3 protein: CASRWVGRGSALRNEQFF
J gene: TRBJ2-1
V gene: TRBV27
D gene: TRBD2
clone size: few

CDR3 DNA: TGTGCCAGCACCTCTAGGGGAAGCAGGGTTCCGCCGATTACGCAGTATTTT
CDR3 protein: CASTSRGSRVPPITQYF
J gene: TRBJ2-3
V gene: TRBV11-3
D gene: .
clone size: .

CDR3 DNA: TGTGCCAGCAGCGCCATCGGGACAAACTACGAGCAGTACTTC
CDR3 protein: CASSAIGTNYEQYF
J gene: TRBJ2-7
V gene: TRBV6-1
D gene: .
clone size: few

CDR3 DNA: TGCAGCGTGCAGACAGGGTCCCAAGAGACCCAGTACTTC
CDR3 protein: CSVQTGSQETQYF
J gene: TRBJ2-5
V gene: TRBV29-1
D gene: TRBD1
clone size: many

CDR3 DNA: TGTGCCAGCAGCTTAGAACAGGGGGCAGCCTACGAGCAGTACTTC
CDR3 protein: CASSLEQGAAYEQYF
J gene: TRBJ2-7
V gene: TRBV7-6
D gene: TRBD1
clone size: .

CDR3 DNA: TGCGCCAGCAGTGAGGACGGCGGGAGGGAGACCCAGTACTTC
CDR3 protein: CASSEDGGRETQYF
J gene: TRBJ2-5
V gene: TRBV10-2
D gene: TRBD2
clone size: .

CDR3 DNA: TGTGCCAGCAGTTTGCAGGGGGCGCTTAGAAGTTCACCCCTCCACTTT
CDR3 protein: CASSLQGALRSSPLHF
J gene: TRBJ1-6
V gene: TRBV12-3/TRBV12-4
D gene: TRBD1
clone size: .